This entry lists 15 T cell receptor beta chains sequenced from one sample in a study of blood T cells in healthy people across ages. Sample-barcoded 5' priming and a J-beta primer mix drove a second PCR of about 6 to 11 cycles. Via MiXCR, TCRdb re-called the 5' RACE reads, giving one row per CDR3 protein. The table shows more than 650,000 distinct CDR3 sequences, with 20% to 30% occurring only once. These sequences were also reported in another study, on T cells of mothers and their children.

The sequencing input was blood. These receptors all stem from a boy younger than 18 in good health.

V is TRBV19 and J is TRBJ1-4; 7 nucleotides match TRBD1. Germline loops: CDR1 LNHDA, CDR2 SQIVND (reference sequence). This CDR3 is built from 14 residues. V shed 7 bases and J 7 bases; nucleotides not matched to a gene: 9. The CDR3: CASTPTGAIEKLFF. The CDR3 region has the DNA TGTGCCAGTACCCCAACAGGGGCCATTGAAAAACTGTTTTTT.

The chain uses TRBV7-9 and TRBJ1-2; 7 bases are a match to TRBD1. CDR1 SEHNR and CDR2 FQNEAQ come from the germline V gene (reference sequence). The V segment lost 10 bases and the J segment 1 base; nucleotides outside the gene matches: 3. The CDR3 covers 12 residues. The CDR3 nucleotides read TGTGCCATAGGGGGCATTAACTATGGCTACACCTTC. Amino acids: CAIGGINYGYTF.

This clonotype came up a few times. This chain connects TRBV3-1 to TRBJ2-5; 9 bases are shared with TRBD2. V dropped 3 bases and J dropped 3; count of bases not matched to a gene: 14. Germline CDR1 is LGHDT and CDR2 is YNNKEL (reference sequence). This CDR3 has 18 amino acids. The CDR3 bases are TGTGCCAGCAGCCAGGCCGCGGGGGGGCCGAAGGGAGAAGAGACCCAGTACTTC. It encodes CASSQAAGGPKGEETQYF.

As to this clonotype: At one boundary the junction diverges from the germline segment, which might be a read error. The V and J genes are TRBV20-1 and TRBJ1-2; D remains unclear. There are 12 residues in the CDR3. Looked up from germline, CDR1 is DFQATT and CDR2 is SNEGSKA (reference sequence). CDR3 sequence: CSARDKNYGYTF. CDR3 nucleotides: TGCAGTGCAAGAGACAAGAACTATGGCTACACCTTC.

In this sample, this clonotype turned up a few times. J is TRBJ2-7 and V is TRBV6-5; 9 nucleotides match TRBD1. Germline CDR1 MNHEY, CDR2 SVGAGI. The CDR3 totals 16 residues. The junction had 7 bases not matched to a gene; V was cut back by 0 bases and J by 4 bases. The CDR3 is CASSYSPDRGLYEQYF. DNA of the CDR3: TGTGCCAGCAGTTACTCCCCGGACAGGGGCTTGTACGAGCAGTACTTC.

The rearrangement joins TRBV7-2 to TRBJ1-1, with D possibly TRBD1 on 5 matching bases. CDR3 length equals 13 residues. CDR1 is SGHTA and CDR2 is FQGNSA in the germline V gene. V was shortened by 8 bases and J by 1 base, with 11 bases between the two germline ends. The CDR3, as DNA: TGTGCCAGCCTTCTGGACACGAACACTGAAGCTTTCTTT. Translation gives CASLLDTNTEAFF.

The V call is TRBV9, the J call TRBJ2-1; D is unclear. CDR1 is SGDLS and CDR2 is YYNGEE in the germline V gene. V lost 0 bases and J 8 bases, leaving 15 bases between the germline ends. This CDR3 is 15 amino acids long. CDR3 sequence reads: CASSVAGSPKDEQFF. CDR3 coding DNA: TGTGCCAGCAGCGTAGCCGGGTCCCCTAAGGATGAGCAGTTCTTC.

In DNA, the CDR3 is TGTGCCAGCAGGTCGGCGAGCTCCTACGAGCAGTACTTC. Its protein product is CASRSASSYEQYF. This chain links TRBV6-1 with TRBJ2-7; D is unresolved. CDR1 is MNHNS and CDR2 is SASEGT in the germline V gene. The CDR3 runs to 13 residues. Trimming stripped 6 bases from V and 0 bases from J, with 9 bases between.

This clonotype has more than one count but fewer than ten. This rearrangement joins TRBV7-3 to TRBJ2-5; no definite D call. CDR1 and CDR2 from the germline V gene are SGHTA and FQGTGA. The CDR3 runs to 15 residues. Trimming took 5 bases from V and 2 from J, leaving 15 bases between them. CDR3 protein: CASSPTPGRQETQYF. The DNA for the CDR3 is TGTGCCAGCAGCCCAACACCAGGTCGGCAAGAGACCCAGTACTTC.

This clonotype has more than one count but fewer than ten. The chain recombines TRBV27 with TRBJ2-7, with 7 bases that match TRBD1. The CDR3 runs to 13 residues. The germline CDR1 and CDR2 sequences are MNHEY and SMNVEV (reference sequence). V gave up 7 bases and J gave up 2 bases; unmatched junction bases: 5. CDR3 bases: TGTGCCAGCATTGGCCAGGGGGCCTACGAGCAGTACTTC. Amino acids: CASIGQGAYEQYF.

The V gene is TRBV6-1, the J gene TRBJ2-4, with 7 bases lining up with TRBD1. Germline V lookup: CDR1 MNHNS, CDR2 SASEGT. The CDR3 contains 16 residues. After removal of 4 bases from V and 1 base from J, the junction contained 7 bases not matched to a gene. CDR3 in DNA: TGTGCCAGCAGTGCGACAGGGAGTAGGGCCAAAAACATTCAGTACTTC. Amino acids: CASSATGSRAKNIQYF.

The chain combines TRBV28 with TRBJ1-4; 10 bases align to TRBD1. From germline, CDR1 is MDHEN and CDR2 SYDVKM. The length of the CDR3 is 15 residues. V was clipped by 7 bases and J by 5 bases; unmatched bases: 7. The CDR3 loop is CASNSAGQGNEKLFF. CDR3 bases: TGTGCCAGCAATTCAGCGGGACAGGGGAATGAAAAACTGTTTTTT.

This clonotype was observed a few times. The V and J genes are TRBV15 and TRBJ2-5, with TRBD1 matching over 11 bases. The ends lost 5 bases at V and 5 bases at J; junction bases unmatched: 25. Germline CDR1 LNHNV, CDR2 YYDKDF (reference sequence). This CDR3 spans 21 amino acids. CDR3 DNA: TGTGCCACCAGCTCCCCGCCTAGCGACCGGGGGGACAGGGGGAAGATCGAGACCCAGTACTTC. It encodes CATSSPPSDRGDRGKIETQYF.

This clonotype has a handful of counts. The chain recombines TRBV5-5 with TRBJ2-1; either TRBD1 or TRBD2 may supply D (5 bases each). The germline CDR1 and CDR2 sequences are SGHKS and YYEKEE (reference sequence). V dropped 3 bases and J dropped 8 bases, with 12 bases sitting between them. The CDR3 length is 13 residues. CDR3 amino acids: CASSWDLMDEQFF. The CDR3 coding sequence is TGTGCCAGCAGCTGGGACCTTATGGATGAGCAGTTCTTC.

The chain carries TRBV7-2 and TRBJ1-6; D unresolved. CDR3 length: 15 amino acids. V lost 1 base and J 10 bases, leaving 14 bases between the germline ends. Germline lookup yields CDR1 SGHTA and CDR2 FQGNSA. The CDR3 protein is CASSLDSGGDSPLHF. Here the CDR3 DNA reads TGTGCCAGCAGCTTAGATTCGGGCGGAGACTCACCCCTCCACTTT.